Listed below are T cell receptor beta chains from one sample, sequenced in a study of T cell responses to AZD1222 COVID-19 vaccine. Here immunoSEQ multiplex PCR was the method, and the copy in TCRdb shows in-frame clones only, minus some. The sample shows approximately 160,000 clones, around nine tenths of them seen only once. The sample was peripheral blood, taken on day 0 of AZD1222 vaccination. Receptor source: an adult in good health. Both conserved end residues are part of each CDR3. Size is stated for part of the rows, as once, few or many counts, or as a class when the clone is expanded.

v_call clone_size cdr3_aa
TRBV7-2 . CASSSGERASPYEQYF
TRBV19 . CASRQGATEAFF
TRBV25-1 . CASGGQGWTDTQYF
TRBV13 . CASSLGPGKTEAFF
TRBV7-8 . CASSLGSTDTQYF
TRBV19 . CASSVEWRQKLFF
TRBV27 . CASSLGGREAFF
TRBV6-5 . CASSRGFSDEQYF
TRBV18 . CASSGFDNYGYTF
TRBV6-2/TRBV6-3 . CASSYSMGQGGGYTF
TRBV24-1 . CATSDTRDRGTDTQYF
TRBV12-3/TRBV12-4 . CASSFSYGYTF
TRBV3-1/TRBV3-2 . CASSQEGLASSSYNEQFF
TRBV10-3 . CAISESSLAGVSEMATDTQYF
TRBV7-9 . CASSLGGGRAVNEQFF
TRBV28 . CAIRTARVEKLFF
TRBV4-2 . CASSQGRDRYEKLFF
TRBV29-1 once CSGMTSGSYEQYF
TRBV28 . CASGTQNYGYTF
TRBV2 . CASSTTGILMNTEAFF
TRBV19 . CASSWATGEIGAFF
TRBV2 . CASSDWSRLNEQFF
TRBV11-3 many CASSSPGEKLFF
TRBV6-2/TRBV6-3 . CASSWSDTRSYNEQFF
TRBV5-6 . CASSLGGDGYEQYF
TRBV15 . CATSIGTPGEQFF
TRBV27 . CASMVRTGNHEQYF
TRBV28 . CASRPGSGYEQYF
TRBV4-1 . CASSRTGDNSPLHF
TRBV7-2 . CASSLMRVESGPSYEQYF
TRBV19 . CASRRRGDTLGPIYGYTF
TRBV6-1 . CASSEAGGPSNQPQHF
TRBV20-1 . CAPFPNTEAFF
TRBV6-5 once CASRPGPRGGESFF
TRBV19 once CASSITGGSYEQYF
TRBV3-1/TRBV3-2 . CASSQESWPRGTEAFF
TRBV15 few CATSREMGREQYF
TRBV27 . CASSPDRHTDTQYF
TRBV6-5 . CASSYSPEGADYGYTF
TRBV27 . CASSLTSGRPGSNEQFF
TRBV6-2/TRBV6-3 . CASSYAGVGTDTQYF
TRBV7-2 . CASSPRTAGANVLTF
TRBV19 once CASGPGQGYEQYF
TRBV21-1 . CASSAEARGREKLFF
TRBV28 . CASSLNPNTEAFF